These T cell receptor beta chains were read from a single sample in a study of T cell changes during pregnancy in multiple sclerosis. Clones were read by immunoSEQ multiplex PCR, and TCRdb kept only the in-frame ones, dropping some. The profile shows approximately 41,000 clones, 89% of them singletons. This material consisted of CD4+ T cells from peripheral blood mononuclear cells, taken in the first trimester of pregnancy. The receptor set was obtained from a female donor with multiple sclerosis, enrolled in a pregnancy study. Each CDR3 is given with its conserved first and last residue. A D gene is named only where the DNA matches it firmly. Clone size is shown for a subset of rows, as once, few, many or a class of expanded clone.

j_call v_call clone_size d_call cdr3_nt cdr3_aa
TRBJ2-5 TRBV9 once TRBD2 TGTGCCAGCAGCGCCGGGACTAGCGGGAGTTTGATGGAGACCCAGTACTTC CASSAGTSGSLMETQYF
TRBJ2-7 TRBV18 . . TGTGCCAGCTCACCAGCAGGGTGGGAGCAGTACTTC CASSPAGWEQYF
TRBJ1-2 TRBV6-5 once . TGTGCCAGCAGTTACGGGTCGACCCGAGGCTATGGCTACACCTTC CASSYGSTRGYGYTF
TRBJ1-6 TRBV4-2 . . TGTGCCAGCAGCCAAGAGGGAATTGGGAGTTCACCCCTCCACTTT CASSQEGIGSSPLHF
TRBJ2-5 TRBV18 . TRBD1 TGTGCCAGCTCAAGGGACAGCAACCAAGAGACCCAGTACTTC CASSRDSNQETQYF
TRBJ2-1 TRBV30 . TRBD2 TGTGCCCTACGATACGGGGGGAGGCCCTACAATGAGCAGTTCTTC CALRYGGRPYNEQFF
TRBJ1-5 TRBV7-2 . . TGTGCCAGCAGCTCCTGGTCGGGTCAGCCCCAGCATTTT CASSSWSGQPQHF
TRBJ1-2 TRBV7-9 . . TGTGCCAGCAGCGACAGAACTAACTATGGCTACACCTTC CASSDRTNYGYTF
TRBJ2-3 TRBV4-3 . . TGCGCCAGCAGCCATAGCGGCACAGATACGCAGTATTTT CASSHSGTDTQYF
TRBJ2-5 TRBV4-3 . . TGCGCCAGCAGCCAAGAATTACAGGGATGGGAGACCCAGTACTTC CASSQELQGWETQYF
TRBJ2-3 TRBV28 . TRBD2 TGTGCCAGCAGCGCTAGCGGGAAATCGGGAACAGATACGCAGTATTTT CASSASGKSGTDTQYF
TRBJ2-1 TRBV4-2 . . TGTGCCAGCAGCCAAGAAGGAGGACACAATGAGCAGTTCTTC CASSQEGGHNEQFF
TRBJ2-7 TRBV14 . . TGTGCCAGCAGCCAAGGGGGCGGGACTCCCTACGAGCAGTACTTC CASSQGGGTPYEQYF
TRBJ2-7 TRBV5-1 . TRBD2 TGCGCCAGCAGCTTGGAGAGCGGGAGTAGAATCCACGAGCAGTACTTC CASSLESGSRIHEQYF
TRBJ2-3 TRBV7-2 . . TGTGCCAGCAGCTTAGAGCGGATAGATACGCAGTATTTT CASSLERIDTQYF
TRBJ2-7 TRBV4-1 . . TGCGCCAGCAGCCAAGAGGGCTGGGAGCCTAAGACCTACGAGCAGTACTTC CASSQEGWEPKTYEQYF
TRBJ2-3 TRBV4-1 . . TGCGCCAGCAGCCCGTTAAGAGGTACGGGGGGCGCCACAGATACGCAGTATTTT CASSPLRGTGGATDTQYF
TRBJ2-1 TRBV7-9 . TRBD2 TGTGCCAGCAGCTATGGGGGGGGGAGCAATGAGCAGTTCTTC CASSYGGGSNEQFF
TRBJ2-7 TRBV9 . TRBD2 TGTGCCAGCAGCCCTTTAGTAGCGGGAGTAGAAGAGCAGTACTTC CASSPLVAGVEEQYF
TRBJ1-3 TRBV10-3 . . TGTGCCATCAGTGAGCGGGGGGACCAGGGAAACACCATATATTTT CAISERGDQGNTIYF
TRBJ1-4 TRBV14 . TRBD1 TGTGCCAGCAGCCTGACAGGGAAGGGTGAAAAACTGTTTTTT CASSLTGKGEKLFF
TRBJ2-7 TRBV28 . TRBD2 TGTGCCAGCAGTTTAGTAGCGGGATTAGGCGAGCAGTACTTC CASSLVAGLGEQYF
TRBJ2-5 TRBV5-5 . . TGTGCCAGCAGCTTGGCTAGCCAAGAGACCCAGTACTTC CASSLASQETQYF
TRBJ2-1 TRBV29-1 few TRBD2 TGCAGCGTTGGGCTAGCGGGAGACTCCCTCTACAATGAGCAGTTCTTC CSVGLAGDSLYNEQFF